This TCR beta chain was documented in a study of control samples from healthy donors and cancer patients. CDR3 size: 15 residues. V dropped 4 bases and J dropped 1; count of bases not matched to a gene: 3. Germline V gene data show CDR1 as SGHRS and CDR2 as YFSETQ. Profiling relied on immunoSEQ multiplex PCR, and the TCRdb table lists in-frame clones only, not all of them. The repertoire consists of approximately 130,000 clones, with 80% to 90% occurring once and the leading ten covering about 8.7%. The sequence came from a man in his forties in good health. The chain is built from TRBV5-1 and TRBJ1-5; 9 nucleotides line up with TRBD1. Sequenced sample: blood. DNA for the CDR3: TGCGCCAGCAGCGCGGGGACAGGGAGCAATCAGCCCCAGCATTTT. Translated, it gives CASSAGTGSNQPQHF.